The T cell receptor beta chain under discussion was sequenced for a study of cytomegalovirus exposure and HLA in healthy donors. Looking at the study overall: Early released data had 65 million to 100 million unique TCRs, all coming from HLA-typed donors.

The CDR3 runs 17 residues. Unmatched junction bases numbered 8, after V lost 2 bases and J lost 1 base. The germline gives CDR1 KGHSH, CDR2 LQKENI. The PCR was carried out with 60 Vbeta primers and 13 Jbeta primers. Per the authors' pipeline: About 11 million of the approximately 80 million unique TCR beta chains counted in a later analysis were shared. Assay used: immunoSEQ multiplex PCR; TCRdb lists only in-frame clones, some missing. The DNA was the basis for D and trimming; V, J and clone size are from that table. The profile shows 100,000 or so clones, roughly four fifths of them singletons. Sequenced material: PBMCs. This chain uses TRBV18 with TRBJ2-3, with 8 bases matching TRBD1. This sequence originates from a man aged 40-55 years in good health and CMV-seropositive. CDR3 sequence (DNA): TGTGCCAGCTCACCATTCCAGGGGGCAACGGGCACAGATACGCAGTATTTT. As protein: CASSPFQGATGTDTQYF.